This TCR beta chain derives from a study of identical twins. Note on this clonotype: Antigen specificity is unknown.

CDR3 length: 14 amino acids. Germline V gene sequence: CDR1 SQVTM, CDR2 ANQGSEA. The trim removed 6 bases at V and 3 bases at J, leaving 8 bases unmatched. Findings and limits, study-wide: In zero-insertion analyses, partial confounding could arise from invariant MAIT and iNKT cells.

TCRdb re-analysed the 5' RACE reads in MiXCR, keeping a single row per CDR3 protein. The repertoire holds 700,000 to 950,000 distinct CDR3 sequences, 9% to 15% seen once, with around 1.5% in the top ten. Another study also made use of these data, one on yellow fever vaccine responses in identical twins.

This clonotype was obtained from a woman under 30 in good health. The chain carries TRBV29-1 and TRBJ2-3, with 8 bases that match TRBD1. Sequencing was done on a sample of PBMCs. This CDR3 is CSVERQGKTDTQYF. CDR3 DNA: TGCAGCGTGGAGAGACAGGGGAAAACAGATACGCAGTATTTT.